This T cell receptor (beta chain) is drawn from a study of cytomegalovirus exposure and HLA in healthy donors. V lost 0 bases and J lost 6, with 6 bases in between. There are 13 residues in the CDR3. Germline CDR1 and CDR2: MNHNY and SVGAGI (reference sequence). The PCR was carried out with 60 Vbeta primers and 13 Jbeta primers. Sequencing used immunoSEQ multiplex PCR; TCRdb keeps in-frame clones, though not all of them. The data show 130,000 or so clones, with around 8.5% seen just once and under 7% held by the top ten. Sequencing was done on a sample of PBMCs. This TCR came from a man aged 35 to 55 in good health and CMV-seronegative. The chain recombines TRBV6-6 with TRBJ2-1; D gene uncertain. The CDR3 loop reads CASSYSNGNEQFF. CDR3 nucleotide sequence: TGTGCCAGCAGTTACTCGAACGGCAATGAGCAGTTCTTC.